Given below is one T cell receptor beta chain in context. Its specificity is unknown. The ends were cut back, 10 bases at V and 0 bases at J, with 13 bases in the middle. CDR1 and CDR2 (germline): LNHDA, SQIVND (reference sequence). There are 15 residues in the CDR3. The source of the sample is a study of shared clonotypes between healthy human individuals. General study points: For naive CD4 cells, approximately 4.8% of clonotypes were shared across a few donors. The authors sampled blood alone, and tissue repertoires likely differ.

The method was immunoSEQ multiplex PCR; TCRdb's version includes in-frame clones alone and lacks a portion of them. This sample has 950,000 to 1,100,000 clones; approximately 80% occur once, and the top ten carry roughly 0.61%. The chain joins TRBV19 to TRBJ2-6, with D unclear. The TCR sequence derives from a man younger than 30 in good health. Some clones in this sample may be carry-over from other donors' samples. The source material was memory CD4+ T cells from PBMCs. Subset: CD45RA-negative fraction. In DNA, the CDR3 is TGTGCCACTAAGTCGGTAGGCTCTGGGGCCAACGTCCTGACTTTC. It is translated as CATKSVGSGANVLTF.